This T cell receptor (beta chain) was retrieved from a study of T cell responses to AZD1222 COVID-19 vaccine (dated by TCRdb to the early 2020s). Turning to the overall study: TCR sequencing was performed for 230 to 250 trial participants, of whom some 200 were given two doses of AZD1222 and around 25 were given two doses of MenACWY control vaccine. Trial participants were enrolled by age into subgroups of 18-55, 56-69 and 70-plus years, and around 140, 26 and 57 TCR-sequenced participants, respectively, were included in these subgroups.

The sample's time point label, in plain terms: about 28 days (+/-7) after the second vaccine dose. AZD1222 recipients whose second dose came at about 4 weeks and those whose second dose came at about 12 weeks were combined into one group, since spike-specific TCR depth and breadth did not differ between the two schedules. Vaccinee samples were obtained from the UK trials COV001 and COV002, which included a single-blind randomized controlled phase 2/3 trial of AZD1222 (ChAdOx1 nCoV-19) in healthy adults. For TCRbeta chain sequencing, PBMC samples from trial participants were taken at day 0 and at day 28 after the second dose. About this clone itself: Its antigen is unknown. One base away there is no much larger clone; base qualities are not given.

The CDR3 regions of human TCRbeta chains were analyzed by immunosequencing. Per the source publication's procedure: TCRs in the repertoires were matched against a reference library of SARS-CoV-2-specific TCRs that had been generated with the MIRA antigen-specificity platform. Breadth was defined as the fraction of unique TCRs that were SARS-CoV-2-associated. Depth was defined as the fraction of total T cells that were SARS-CoV-2-associated. Using the MIRA data, each spike-specific TCR was assigned both to the spike region to which the TCR was reactive and to a CD4 or CD8 class. Log10-transformed breadth and depth values were compared by one-way ANOVA with Sidak's multiple comparisons tests. Entries here come from immuneACCESS through TCRdb and include only in-frame sequences with V and J called. Some clones fail to appear in such tables; in the studies checked, an unresolved V gene covers under half of the shortfall, and the cause of the remainder is unknown. The V and J calls and clone size are taken from that table; D and trimming were inferred from the DNA. This sample gives fewer than 200,000 clones in total; 88% of them show up just once. 4% to 4.5% of the sample is held by the ten biggest clonotypes.

From a lookup of the germline V gene (reference sequence), CDR1 and CDR2 are LNHNV and YYDKDF. The CDR3, from cysteine to phenylalanine, totals 13 residues. The sequence is cut down to CDR3 DNA, 39 bases in frame from base 1. V is clipped by 4 bases and J by 3 bases, and the sequence between their germline boundaries is 6 bases long. General study outcomes and caveats: Vaccine-associated CD4 TCRs spanned the whole spike protein, with dominant responses in regions 160-218 and 743-854. Most participants were white British and females outnumbered males, and the authors suggested that clonal diversity may have been underestimated. Reportedly, almost half of the unique spike-specific TCRs recognized epitopes lying outside the regions that are mutated in the B.1.351 and B.1.1.7 variants. After two AZD1222 doses, spike-specific TCR breadth and depth were significantly higher than at day 0 and than in MenACWY recipients. Conclusions about previously exposed vaccinees are limited because only five to seven AZD1222 recipients were SARS-CoV-2 seropositive at baseline. No day 14 peak-response samples were available, so repertoires were characterized only after the peak T cell response. The 56-69-year group was small, and its depth increase did not reach significance, likely because of low power.

The receptor comes from an adult who received the AZD1222 COVID-19 vaccine. The sample here was peripheral blood, taken 28 days after the second AZD1222 dose. This receptor chain uses TRBV15 and TRBJ1-4; TRBD1 could be the D gene, as 5 bases match. The DNA reads TGTGCCACCAGCACGGGACCTAATGAAAAACTGTTTTTT. Its protein is CATSTGPNEKLFF.